This T cell receptor (beta chain) originates from a study of chemoradiotherapy in HPV16-positive cancers. Study-level background: Functional T-cell assays on a couple of HPV16-positive patients' cells defined candidate HPV-specific clones and common TCR motifs.

Study-level findings and limits: The functional HPV-specific definition rests on just two HPV16-positive patients. For HPV16-positive patients, expanding HPV-responsive T cells associated with longer recurrence-free survival.

For this clone: As yet, its antigen is unknown.

Assay: immunoSEQ multiplex PCR; the TCRdb copy retains only in-frame clones and omits some. The sample shows fewer than 5,500 clones, 55% to 75% of them seen only once. With V trimmed by 5 bases and J by 3 bases, 3 bases remained unmatched. The germline V gene encodes CDR1 MNHNY and CDR2 SVGAGI (reference sequence). The CDR3 consists of 14 residues. The receptor was derived from a human donor with HPV-associated anogenital cancer. The chain combines TRBV6-6 with TRBJ2-1; 8 positions match TRBD1. The starting material was tumor tissue, obtained from a patient who underwent chemoradiotherapy. In DNA, the CDR3 is TGTGCCAGCAGTGCGGACAGGGTCTACAATGAGCAGTTCTTC. This gives the protein CASSADRVYNEQFF.